The 30 T cell receptor beta chains listed next were all sequenced from one sample in a study of blood T cell repertoires in COVID-19. Generated by immunoSEQ multiplex PCR, the TCRdb table keeps only in-frame clones and is missing some. The profile covers about 260,000 clones, with 86% appearing a single time and approximately 2.1% taken by the ten largest. Sequenced sample: PBMCs or T cells enriched from blood (not recorded which). All receptors derive from a woman aged 50 to 60 who had recovered from COVID-19.

This clone was seen more than once but under ten times. The chain carries TRBV14 and TRBJ1-1; D remains unclear. Looked up from germline, CDR1 is SGHDN and CDR2 is FVKESK. The CDR3 runs 13 residues. Trimming took off 3 bases at V and 1 base at J, with 6 bases between the two ends. The CDR3 nucleotides are TGTGCCAGCAGCCACGGAGGGAACACTGAAGCTTTCTTT. This sequence encodes CASSHGGNTEAFF. The variable domain in full, with the rest retrieved from reference TRBV14 and TRBJ1-1, is EAGVTQFPSHSVIEKGQTVTLRCDPISGHDNLYWYRRVMGKEIKFLLHFVKESKQDESGMPNNRFLAERTGGTYSTLKVQPAELEDSGVYFCASSHGGNTEAFFGQGTRLTVV.

This clone turned up a few times. The chain recombines TRBV7-2 with TRBJ1-1; D not certain. V was trimmed by 6 bases and J by 0 bases, leaving 11 bases between them. CDR1 SGHTA and CDR2 FQGNSA come from the germline V gene. CDR3 length: 14 residues. DNA for the CDR3: TGTGCCAGCAGTTGGCAATACATGAACACTGAAGCTTTCTTT. Residues: CASSWQYMNTEAFF.

V is TRBV9 and J is TRBJ2-5; 10 bases are shared with TRBD2. Germline V gene data show CDR1 as SGDLS and CDR2 as YYNGEE. The CDR3 totals 16 residues. Germline trimming cut 0 bases from V and 1 base from J; bases unmatched to any gene: 3. CDR3 DNA: TGTGCCAGCAGCGTAGCGGGACTAGCGTTCCAAGAGACCCAGTACTTC. Its protein product is CASSVAGLAFQETQYF. Full variable domain (missing parts from reference TRBV9 and TRBJ2-5): DSGVTQTPKHLITATGQRVTLRCSPRSGDLSVYWYQQSLDQGLQFLIQYYNGEERAKGNILERFSAQQFPDLHSELNLSSLELGDSALYFCASSVAGLAFQETQYFGPGTRLLVL.

J is TRBJ1-2 and V is TRBV3-1 (or the pseudogene TRBV3-2), with D hard to call. This CDR3 region has 12 residues. Trimming took 4 bases from V and 3 from J, leaving 6 bases between them. Germline assignment: CDR1 LGHDT and CDR2 YNNKEL (reference sequence). CDR3 residues: CASSRRDYGYTF. In DNA, the CDR3 is TGTGCCAGCAGCCGCCGGGACTATGGCTACACCTTC.

The J gene is TRBJ2-1, the V gene TRBV30, with a weak D call TRBD2 (6 bases). The germline V gene encodes CDR1 GTSNPN and CDR2 SVGIG (reference sequence). The length of the CDR3 is 13 residues. Trimming pared 4 bases from V and 7 bases from J, leaving 14 bases between. The CDR3 sequence: CAWMLALGNEQFF. The DNA of the CDR3 is TGTGCCTGGATGCTAGCGCTGGGGAATGAGCAGTTCTTC.

The chain couples TRBV7-2 to TRBJ2-7, with 7 bases identical to TRBD2. The CDR3 extends over 16 amino acids. The V gene's germline CDR1 is SGHTA and CDR2 FQGNSA. Losses at the gene ends were 0 bases for V and 2 bases for J; bases not matched to a gene: 7. The CDR3 DNA reads TGTGCCAGCAGCTTAGCGCGGGCTAGCGGTCCCTACGAGCAGTACTTC. It codes for CASSLARASGPYEQYF. Looking up the rest from reference TRBV7-2 and TRBJ2-7 gives the full variable domain: GAGVSQSPSNKVTEKGKDVELRCDPISGHTALYWYRQSLGQGLEFLIYFQGNSAPDKSGLPSDRFSAERTGGSVSTLTIQRTQQEDSAVYLCASSLARASGPYEQYFGPGTRLTVT.

For the CDR3, the DNA is TGTGCCAGTAGTAGGGACAGCCCCTATGGCTACACCTTC. This encodes CASSRDSPYGYTF. The chain recombines TRBV19 with TRBJ1-2; the match to TRBD1 covers 7 bases. Germline V CDR1 and CDR2: LNHDA, SQIVND (reference sequence). The CDR3 consists of 13 residues. V shed 4 bases and J 4 bases; nucleotides not matched to a gene: 3.

The chain links TRBV18 to TRBJ1-4; the match to TRBD1 covers 10 bases. CDR1 is KGHSH, CDR2 LQKENI, per germline. This CDR3 is 15 amino acids long. Trimming removed 6 bases from V and 7 bases from J; junction bases left unmatched: 8. CDR3 coding DNA: TGTGCCAGCTCTACCGGGACAGGGGCGTTTGAAAAACTGTTTTTT. The encoded protein is CASSTGTGAFEKLFF.

Comments on this clone: Within the sample, other DNA sequences also encode this same CDR3. The chain links TRBV7-9 to TRBJ2-1, with D possibly matching TRBD1 (6 bases). CDR1 and CDR2 (germline): SEHNR, FQNEAQ (reference sequence). This CDR3 contains 14 residues. Trimming took 5 bases from V and 1 from J, leaving 9 bases between them. The CDR3 DNA reads TGTGCCAGCAGCCGAAGGGGGTCCTACAATGAGCAGTTCTTC. Translating gives CASSRRGSYNEQFF. The full variable domain, rest sourced from reference TRBV7-9 and TRBJ2-1, is DTGVSQNPRHKITKRGQNVTFRCDPISEHNRLYWYRQTLGQGPEFLTYFQNEAQLEKSRLLSDRFSAERPKGSFSTLEIQRTEQGDSAMYLCASSRRGSYNEQFFGPGTRLTVL.

The rearrangement links TRBV19 to TRBJ1-5; TRBD1 matches at 11 bases. The V gene end was trimmed by 7 bases and the J gene end by 3 bases; junction bases not matched to a gene: 2. From germline, CDR1 is LNHDA and CDR2 SQIVND (reference sequence). The CDR3 contains 14 residues. CDR3 residues: CASTDRGLNQPQHF. As DNA, the CDR3 is TGTGCCAGTACGGACAGGGGGCTCAATCAGCCCCAGCATTTT.

The V gene is TRBV5-1, the J gene TRBJ1-1; D possibly corresponds to TRBD1 (6 bases). V lost 0 bases to trimming and J lost 7 bases, with 13 bases between them. CDR3 length: 14 amino acids. CDR1 is SGHRS, CDR2 YFSETQ, per germline. In nucleotides, the CDR3 is TGCGCCAGCAGCTTGGGCGCGGGAGGGGGTGAAGCTTTCTTT. Its protein is CASSLGAGGGEAFF.

The chain uses TRBV19 and TRBJ1-5; D perhaps matches TRBD1 (6 bases). Trimming removed 8 bases at V and 2 bases at J, with 13 bases between. Germline CDR1 LNHDA, CDR2 SQIVND (reference sequence). This CDR3 comprises 14 residues. The CDR3 DNA is TGTGCCAGTTGGGGGGGCTGGGGCAATCAGCCCCAGCATTTT. Amino acid sequence: CASWGGWGNQPQHF. Drawing the rest from reference TRBV19 and TRBJ1-5, the complete variable domain is DGGITQSPKYLFRKEGQNVTLSCEQNLNHDAMYWYRQDPGQGLRLIYYSQIVNDFQKGDIAEGYSVSREKKESFPLTVTSAQKNPTAFYLCASWGGWGNQPQHFGDGTRLSIL.

This chain links TRBV7-6 with TRBJ2-4, with D perhaps matching TRBD2 (5 bases). The CDR3 extends over 14 amino acids. Per germline, CDR1 SGHVS and CDR2 FNYEAQ. Between the trimmed V and J ends, which lost 4 bases and 8 bases, there was a span of 15 bases. The CDR3 DNA reads TGTGCCAGCAGCTCCGGGCCCCCGGGGTACATTCAGTACTTC. This codes for CASSSGPPGYIQYF.

The CDR3 spells CASSEWASSSNEQFF. The DNA of the CDR3 is TGTGCCAGCAGTGAATGGGCCAGTTCGAGCAATGAGCAGTTCTTC. The chain couples TRBV25-1 to TRBJ2-1; D is undetermined. The CDR3 length is 15 residues. The germline CDR1 and CDR2 sequences are MGHDK and SYGVNS. V dropped 1 base and J dropped 6 bases, with 13 bases sitting between them.

J is TRBJ2-7 and V is TRBV25-1, with 7 positions matching TRBD1. There are 16 residues in the CDR3. V lost 1 base to trimming and J lost 7 bases; unmatched junction nucleotides: 13. Germline CDR1 reads MGHDK; CDR2 reads SYGVNS. CDR3 DNA: TGTGCCAGCAGTGAATGGGAGACAGGGAGCCCCACGGAGCAGTACTTC. Translated: CASSEWETGSPTEQYF.

The rearrangement uses TRBV5-1 and TRBJ1-1, with D hard to call. The CDR3 runs to 13 residues. Germline assignment: CDR1 SGHRS and CDR2 YFSETQ. With 4 bases removed from V and 4 bases from J, the gap between germline ends came to 11 bases. CDR3 in DNA: TGCGCCAGCAGCCTGCCAGGCTTCACTGAAGCTTTCTTT. It codes for CASSLPGFTEAFF.

The table lists this clone with a count of one. The chain combines TRBV30 with TRBJ2-7; TRBD2 is a possible D gene (6 bases). Trimming took off 2 bases at V and 3 bases at J, with 8 bases between the two ends. This CDR3 spans 12 amino acids. Germline V CDR1 and CDR2: GTSNPN, SVGIG (reference sequence). The CDR3 nucleotides read TGTGCCTGGAGTATGCGGGACTACGAGCAGTACTTC. This gives the protein CAWSMRDYEQYF.

The chain links TRBV4-3 to TRBJ2-5; no firm D call. V lost 0 bases and J lost 2, with 16 bases in between. The CDR3 is 17 amino acids. Germline values: CDR1 LGHNA, CDR2 YSLEER. CDR3 coding DNA: TGCGCCAGCAGCCAAGATACCACTGCGACATTACAAGAGACCCAGTACTTC. As protein: CASSQDTTATLQETQYF.

This clone came up once. The J gene is TRBJ2-1, the V gene TRBV6-5, with a weak D call TRBD2 (5 bases). The CDR3 sequence is 15 residues long. The germline CDR1 and CDR2 sequences are MNHEY and SVGAGI. V lost 10 bases to trimming and J lost 4 bases, with 20 bases between them. The CDR3 coding sequence is TGTGCCACCCACCGGGGATACCCCGGGTACAATGAGCAGTTCTTC. Translation: CATHRGYPGYNEQFF.

This clone was detected only a few times. The J gene is TRBJ1-2, the V gene TRBV5-6; D is unclear. Trimming took 4 bases from V and 2 from J, leaving 12 bases between them. The CDR3 extends over 14 amino acids. CDR1 is SGHDT, CDR2 YYEEEE, per germline. The CDR3, as DNA: TGTGCCAGCAGCCCGGAGGGCTGGAACTATGGCTACACCTTC. Its translation: CASSPEGWNYGYTF.

The chain's CDR3 is CASSLESTGGQPQHF. The CDR3 DNA follows: TGCGCCAGCAGCCTGGAGAGTACAGGGGGTCAGCCCCAGCATTTT. The rearrangement links TRBV4-1 to TRBJ1-5; 8 bases agree with TRBD1. The CDR3 loop spans 15 amino acids. The V gene's germline CDR1 is MGHRA and CDR2 YSYEKL. V dropped 4 bases and J dropped 6; count of bases not matched to a gene: 8.

The chain employs TRBV3-1 (or the pseudogene TRBV3-2) and TRBJ2-5; 7 nucleotides line up with TRBD1. V was pared by 2 bases and J by 0 bases, with 3 bases of the junction left unmatched. This CDR3 has 15 residues. In germline, CDR1 is LGHDT, CDR2 YNNKEL (reference sequence). CDR3: CASSQMRGHQETQYF. The CDR3 DNA is TGTGCCAGCAGCCAAATGAGGGGGCACCAAGAGACCCAGTACTTC.

The rearrangement joins TRBV19 to TRBJ1-1, with D possibly TRBD1 on 5 matching bases. This CDR3 region has 14 residues. Germline CDR1 LNHDA, CDR2 SQIVND (reference sequence). With 7 bases removed from V and 3 bases from J, the gap between germline ends came to 15 bases. This chain's CDR3 is CASNPRGGDTEAFF. In nucleotides, the CDR3 is TGTGCCAGTAACCCGAGGGGAGGGGACACTGAAGCTTTCTTT.

This rearrangement joins TRBV7-6 to TRBJ1-2; no clear D. V shed 5 bases and J shed 2 bases, with 6 bases lying between them. Per the germline V gene, CDR1 is SGHVS and CDR2 is FNYEAQ. This CDR3 has 12 residues. Here the CDR3 DNA reads TGTGCCAGCAGCACAACGAACTATGGCTACACCTTC. Translation: CASSTTNYGYTF.

This chain connects TRBV23-1 to TRBJ1-6; a weak D match, TRBD1 (6 bases). TRBV23-1 is an open reading frame whose function is uncertain. V lost 4 bases and J lost 2, with 9 bases in between. This CDR3 has 15 residues. The CDR3: CASSLQGTYNSPLHF. The DNA for the CDR3 is TGCGCCAGCAGTCTACAGGGAACCTATAATTCACCCCTCCACTTT.

The chain carries TRBV11-3 and TRBJ2-3; perhaps TRBD2 as D (5 bases). CDR3 length equals 16 residues. CDR1 is SGHNT, CDR2 YENEEA, per germline. Trimming cost V 2 bases and J 0 bases, with 12 bases left between them. CDR3 bases: TGTGCCAGCAGCTTATATGCGACTACTAGCACAGATACGCAGTATTTT. Protein sequence: CASSLYATTSTDTQYF.

DNA of the CDR3: TGTGCCAGTGGACAGTTACTAACACCCTCTGGAAACACCATATATTTT. Its translation is CASGQLLTPSGNTIYF. The chain couples TRBV19 to TRBJ1-3, with D possibly being TRBD1 (6 bases). This CDR3 is built from 16 residues. V lost 8 bases to trimming and J lost 0 bases, with 17 bases between them. Germline CDR1 and CDR2: LNHDA and SQIVND (reference sequence).

The V call is TRBV20-1, the J call TRBJ2-1; D is uncertain. Germline V lookup: CDR1 DFQATT, CDR2 SNEGSKA (reference sequence). The V end lost 1 base, the J end lost 10 bases, and 8 bases lay between the germline ends. The CDR3 runs to 11 residues. CDR3 nucleotide sequence: TGCAGTGCTAGAGTCCTGCGGGAGCAGTTCTTC. It encodes CSARVLREQFF.

The V and J genes are TRBV6-2 or TRBV6-3 and TRBJ2-1, with a tentative D call TRBD1 (6 bases). CDR1 MNHEY and CDR2 SVGEGT come from the germline V gene. Trimming took off 4 bases at V and 2 bases at J, with 15 bases between the two ends. This CDR3 is 16 amino acids long. The CDR3 here is CASSSNRDIPYNEQFF. In DNA form, the CDR3 reads TGTGCCAGCAGTTCGAACCGGGACATTCCCTACAATGAGCAGTTCTTC.

The chain links TRBV9 to TRBJ2-7; 9 nucleotides align to TRBD2. The CDR3 sequence is 15 residues long. V shed 0 bases, J shed 4 bases, and the junction held 5 bases outside the gene matches. Germline CDR1 reads SGDLS; CDR2 reads YYNGEE. The CDR3 sequence: CASSVGSGSWYEQYF. The CDR3 coding sequence is TGTGCCAGCAGCGTAGGTAGCGGGAGTTGGTACGAGCAGTACTTC.